The clone carrying this T cell receptor beta chain was counted only a few times. Measured with immunoSEQ multiplex PCR; TCRdb has only the in-frame clones, and not every one. The sample records 2 million to 2.5 million clones, approximately 94% being singletons. This record comes from a study of shared clonotypes between healthy human individuals. V was clipped by 3 bases and J by 6 bases, with 15 bases between them. CDR3 length: 13 residues. In germline, CDR1 is SQVTM, CDR2 ANQGSEA. The chain employs TRBV29-1 and TRBJ2-7; D not resolved. Sequenced sample: naive CD4+ T cells sorted from blood. Subset of the sample: CD45RA+ positively selected. This clonotype was obtained from a man between 18 and 35 years old in good health. The CDR3 DNA reads TGCAGCGTTGAGGTAGGGCAAGCTACCGAGCAGTACTTC. This sequence encodes CSVEVGQATEQYF.